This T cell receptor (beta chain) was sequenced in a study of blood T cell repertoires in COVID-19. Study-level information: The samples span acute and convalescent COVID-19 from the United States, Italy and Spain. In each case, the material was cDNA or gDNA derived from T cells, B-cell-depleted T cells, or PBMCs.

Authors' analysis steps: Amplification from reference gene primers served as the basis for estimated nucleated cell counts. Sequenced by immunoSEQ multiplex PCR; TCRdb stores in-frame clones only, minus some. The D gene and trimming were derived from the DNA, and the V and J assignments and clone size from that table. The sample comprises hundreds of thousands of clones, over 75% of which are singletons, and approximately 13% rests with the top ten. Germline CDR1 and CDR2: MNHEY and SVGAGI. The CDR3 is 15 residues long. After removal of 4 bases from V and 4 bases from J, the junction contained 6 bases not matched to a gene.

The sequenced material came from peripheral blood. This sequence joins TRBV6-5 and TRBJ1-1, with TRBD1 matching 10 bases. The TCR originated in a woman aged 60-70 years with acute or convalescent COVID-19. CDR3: CASSLTGTGATEAFF. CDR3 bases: TGTGCCAGCAGTTTGACCGGGACAGGGGCCACTGAAGCTTTCTTT.